This T cell receptor beta chain was sequenced for a study of T cell responses to AZD1222 COVID-19 vaccine. Pooling of second doses given at about 4 or about 12 weeks was done. Study outcomes and limitations: The study reported that nearly half of spike-specific TCRs target unmutated variant regions. Donors skewed white British and female; clonal diversity was possibly underestimated. No day 14 peak samples; only post-peak repertoires were characterized.

The V gene's germline CDR1 is LGHDT and CDR2 YNNKEL (reference sequence). CDR3 length equals 12 residues. Trimming cost V 4 bases and J 10 bases; bases outside gene matches: 3. Profiled with immunoSEQ multiplex PCR; TCRdb holds only in-frame clones, not every one. The sample contains some 120,000 clones, 65% to 90% of which appear only once. In its sample, this clone was seen once. The antigen is unknown. The V and J genes are TRBV3-1 (or the pseudogene TRBV3-2) and TRBJ1-4; TRBD1 matches at 7 bases. The source material was peripheral blood, sampled 28 days after the second AZD1222 dose. This sequence originates from an adult who received the AZD1222 COVID-19 vaccine. CDR3 region: CASSRDSRKLFF. The CDR3 nucleotides are TGTGCCAGCAGCCGGGACAGTCGAAAACTGTTTTTT.